The rows below give T cell receptor beta chains drawn from one sample of a study of blood T cell repertoires in COVID-19. TCRdb's copy holds only in-frame clones and misses some; the assay was immunoSEQ multiplex PCR. The table records over 200,000 clones, 70% to 90% of them present only once. Source material: peripheral blood. These receptors were collected from a man younger than 30 with active or convalescent COVID-19. CDR3s include the opening cysteine and the closing phenylalanine or tryptophan.

TRBV27 | CASSFSGRVADTQYF
TRBV6-2/TRBV6-3 | CASSLLGGYTF
TRBV30 | CAWSAGSNQPQHF
TRBV7-2 | CASSPGPGTQYF
TRBV5-1 | CASSPGQPSSGNTIYF
TRBV19 | CASTGRAGAINYGYTF
TRBV6-1 | CASSESGTGGQETQYF
TRBV5-8 | CASSLVQGGRDYGYTF
TRBV19 | CASSIDPSGSSYEQYF
TRBV5-8 | CASSHTGGIYGYTF
TRBV27 | CASTFRGAGRTDTQYF
TRBV7-2 | CASSLVSKSGSGGPKTQYF
TRBV5-8 | CASSLGLAGYNEQFF
TRBV4-1 | CASSQAGGTGNTIYF
TRBV5-6 | CASAGVGSYEQYF
TRBV3-1/TRBV3-2 | CASSQDSGRDTGELFF
TRBV28 | CASSPQGTGATNYEQYF
TRBV27 | CASSLGPLRTGNTIYF
TRBV5-4 | CASSLVLAGGVQYF
TRBV5-1 | CASSLAPTGYSGSLTDTQYF
TRBV5-1 | CASSLGQPASGYEQYF
TRBV2 | CASTTTGNTGELFF
TRBV28 | CASSFGQGYGYTF
TRBV6-5 | CASRKPWTGDTEAFF
TRBV5-1 | CASSLGRIQPGQGRNTIYF
TRBV5-6 | CASSLPGSEKLFF
TRBV19 | CASSIIAAGQATEAFF
TRBV19 | CASTPIPLSSSYNEQFF